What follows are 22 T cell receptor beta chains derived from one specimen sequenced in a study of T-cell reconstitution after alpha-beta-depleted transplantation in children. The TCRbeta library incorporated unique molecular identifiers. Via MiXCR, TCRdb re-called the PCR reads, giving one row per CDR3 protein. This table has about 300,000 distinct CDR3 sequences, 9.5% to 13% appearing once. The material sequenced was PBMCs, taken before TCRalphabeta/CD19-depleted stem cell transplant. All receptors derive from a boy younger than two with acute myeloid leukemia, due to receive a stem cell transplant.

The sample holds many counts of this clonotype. CDR3 nucleotides: TGTGCCAGCAGCCAAACACAGGGGGCAACTAATGAAAAACTGTTTTTT. Translated, it gives CASSQTQGATNEKLFF. The gene calls are TRBV14 and TRBJ1-4; 8 bases are shared with TRBD1. Germline V CDR1 and CDR2: SGHDN, FVKESK. The length of the CDR3 is 16 residues. Trimming removed 2 bases from V and 0 bases from J; junction bases left unmatched: 2.

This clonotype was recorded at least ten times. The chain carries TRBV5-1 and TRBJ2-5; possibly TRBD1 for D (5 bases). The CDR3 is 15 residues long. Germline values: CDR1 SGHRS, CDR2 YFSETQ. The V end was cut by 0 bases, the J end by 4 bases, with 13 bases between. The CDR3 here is CASSLGRQWRETQYF. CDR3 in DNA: TGCGCCAGCAGCTTGGGGAGACAGTGGAGAGAGACCCAGTACTTC.

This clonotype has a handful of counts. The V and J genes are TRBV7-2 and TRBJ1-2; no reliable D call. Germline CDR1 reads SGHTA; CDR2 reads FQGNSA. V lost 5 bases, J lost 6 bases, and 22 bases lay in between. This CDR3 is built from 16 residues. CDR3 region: CASSPQLGLLRDGYTF. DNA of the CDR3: TGTGCCAGCAGCCCCCAGTTGGGCCTCCTTAGGGATGGCTACACCTTC.

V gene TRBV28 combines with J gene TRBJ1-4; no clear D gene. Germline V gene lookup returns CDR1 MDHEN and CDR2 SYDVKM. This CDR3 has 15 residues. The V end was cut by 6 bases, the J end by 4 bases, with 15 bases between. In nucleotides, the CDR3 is TGTGCCAGCAGCCGTACTGGGTTAAGTAATGAAAAACTGTTTTTT. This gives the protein CASSRTGLSNEKLFF.

The CDR3 is CASTTEGSGNTIYF. CDR3 nucleotide sequence: TGTGCCAGCACCACCGAGGGCTCTGGAAACACCATATATTTT. J is TRBJ1-3 and V is TRBV28; no reliable D call. V was cut by 7 bases and J by 0 bases, with 10 bases left in between. CDR3 size: 14 residues. Germline V gene sequence: CDR1 MDHEN, CDR2 SYDVKM.

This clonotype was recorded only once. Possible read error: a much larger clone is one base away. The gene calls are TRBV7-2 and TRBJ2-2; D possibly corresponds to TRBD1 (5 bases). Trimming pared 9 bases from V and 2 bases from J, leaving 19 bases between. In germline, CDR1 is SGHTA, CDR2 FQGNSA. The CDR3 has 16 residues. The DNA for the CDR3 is TGTGCCAGACCCAGGGAACGCGGACCAAACACCGGGGAGCTGTTTTTT. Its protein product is CARPRERGPNTGELFF.

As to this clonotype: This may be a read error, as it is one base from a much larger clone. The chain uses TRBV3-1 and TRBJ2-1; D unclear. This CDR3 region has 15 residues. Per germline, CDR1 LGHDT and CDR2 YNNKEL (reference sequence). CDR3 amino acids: CASSQDMYGYNDQFF. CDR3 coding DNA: TGTGCCAGCAGCCAAGATATGTACGGATACAATGACCAGTTCTTC.

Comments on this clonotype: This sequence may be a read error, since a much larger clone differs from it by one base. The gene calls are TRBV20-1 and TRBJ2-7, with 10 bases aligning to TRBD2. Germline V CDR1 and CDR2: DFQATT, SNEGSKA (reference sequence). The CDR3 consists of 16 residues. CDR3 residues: CCARSGTSEISYEQYF. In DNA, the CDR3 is TGCTGTGCTAGATCCGGGACTAGCGAAATTTCCTACGAGCAGTACTTC.

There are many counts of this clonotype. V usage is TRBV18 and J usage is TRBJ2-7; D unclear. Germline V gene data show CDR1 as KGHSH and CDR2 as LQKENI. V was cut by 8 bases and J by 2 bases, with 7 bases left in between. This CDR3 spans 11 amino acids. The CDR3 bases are TGTGCCAGCAGCCCAGCCTACGAGCAGTACTTC. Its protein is CASSPAYEQYF.

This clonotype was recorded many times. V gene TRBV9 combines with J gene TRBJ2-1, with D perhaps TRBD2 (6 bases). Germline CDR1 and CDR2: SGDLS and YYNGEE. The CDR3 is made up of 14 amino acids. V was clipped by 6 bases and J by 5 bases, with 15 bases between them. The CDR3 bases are TGTGCCAGCAAATCGGCCGGGAGCCACAATGAGCAGTTCTTC. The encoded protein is CASKSAGSHNEQFF.

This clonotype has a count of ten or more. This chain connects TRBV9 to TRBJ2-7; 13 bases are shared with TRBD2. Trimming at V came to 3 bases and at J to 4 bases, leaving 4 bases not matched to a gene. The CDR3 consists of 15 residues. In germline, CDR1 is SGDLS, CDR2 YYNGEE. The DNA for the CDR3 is TGTGCCAGCAGCGGAGGACTAGCGGGAGAGTACGAGCAGTACTTC. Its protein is CASSGGLAGEYEQYF.

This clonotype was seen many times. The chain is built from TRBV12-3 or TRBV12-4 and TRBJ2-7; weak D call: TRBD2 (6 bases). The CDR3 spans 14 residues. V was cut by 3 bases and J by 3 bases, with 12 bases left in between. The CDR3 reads CASSFVQEGYEQYF. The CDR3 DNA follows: TGTGCCAGCAGTTTTGTACAGGAGGGCTACGAGCAGTACTTC.

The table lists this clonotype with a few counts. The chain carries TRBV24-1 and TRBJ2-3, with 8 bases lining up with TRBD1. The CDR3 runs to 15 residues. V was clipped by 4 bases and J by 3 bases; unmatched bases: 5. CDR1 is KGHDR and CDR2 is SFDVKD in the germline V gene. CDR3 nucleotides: TGTGCCACCAGTGAGACAGGGGTGGGGACAGATACGCAGTATTTT. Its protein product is CATSETGVGTDTQYF.

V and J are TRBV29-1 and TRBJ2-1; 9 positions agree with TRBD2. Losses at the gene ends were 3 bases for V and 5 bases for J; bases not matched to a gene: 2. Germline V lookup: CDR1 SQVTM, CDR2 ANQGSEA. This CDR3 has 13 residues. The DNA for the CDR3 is TGCAGCGTTGATCTAGCGGGGCACAATGAGCAGTTCTTC. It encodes CSVDLAGHNEQFF.

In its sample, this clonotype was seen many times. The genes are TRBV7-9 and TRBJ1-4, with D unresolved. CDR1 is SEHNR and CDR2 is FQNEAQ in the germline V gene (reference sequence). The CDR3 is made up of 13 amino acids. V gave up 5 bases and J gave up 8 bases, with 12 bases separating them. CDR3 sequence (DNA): TGTGCCAGCAGCCTACCACGTCCCGAAAAACTGTTTTTT. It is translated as CASSLPRPEKLFF.

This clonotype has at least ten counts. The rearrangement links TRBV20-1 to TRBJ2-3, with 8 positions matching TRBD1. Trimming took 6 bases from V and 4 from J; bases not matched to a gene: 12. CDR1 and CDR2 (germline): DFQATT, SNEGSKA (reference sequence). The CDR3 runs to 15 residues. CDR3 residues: CSAQEDRGGPDTQYF. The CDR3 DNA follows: TGCAGTGCCCAAGAAGACAGGGGTGGTCCAGATACGCAGTATTTT.

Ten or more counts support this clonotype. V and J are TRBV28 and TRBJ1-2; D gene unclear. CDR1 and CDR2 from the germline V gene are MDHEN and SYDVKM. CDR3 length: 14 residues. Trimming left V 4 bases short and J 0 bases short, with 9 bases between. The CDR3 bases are TGTGCCAGCAGTTCGGTCTCAGCTAACTATGGCTACACCTTC. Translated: CASSSVSANYGYTF.

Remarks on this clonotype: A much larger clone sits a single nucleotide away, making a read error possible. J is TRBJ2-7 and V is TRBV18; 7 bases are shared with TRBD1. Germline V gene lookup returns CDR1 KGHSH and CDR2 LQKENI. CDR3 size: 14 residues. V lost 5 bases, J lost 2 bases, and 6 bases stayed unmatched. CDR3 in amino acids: CASSTGTAAYEQYF. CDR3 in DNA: TGTGCCAGCTCAACAGGGACAGCGGCCTACGAGCAGTACTTC.

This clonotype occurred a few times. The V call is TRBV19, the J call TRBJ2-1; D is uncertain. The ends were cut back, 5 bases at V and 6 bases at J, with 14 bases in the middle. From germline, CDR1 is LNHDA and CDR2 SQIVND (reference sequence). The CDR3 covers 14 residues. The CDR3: CASSSGWQLNEQFF. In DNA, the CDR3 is TGTGCCAGTAGTTCCGGTTGGCAGCTCAATGAGCAGTTCTTC.

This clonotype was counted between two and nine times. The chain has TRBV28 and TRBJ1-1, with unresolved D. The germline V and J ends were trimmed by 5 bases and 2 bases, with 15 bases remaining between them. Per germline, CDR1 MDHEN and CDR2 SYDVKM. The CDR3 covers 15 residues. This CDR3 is CASSPRAGFNTEAFF. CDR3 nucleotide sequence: TGTGCCAGCAGTCCCAGAGCGGGGTTCAACACTGAAGCTTTCTTT. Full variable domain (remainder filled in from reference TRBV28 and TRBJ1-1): DVKVTQSSRYLVKRTGEKVFLECVQDMDHENMFWYRQDPGLGLRLIYFSYDVKMKEKGDIPEGYSVSREKKERFSLILESASTNQTSMYLCASSPRAGFNTEAFFGQGTRLTVV.

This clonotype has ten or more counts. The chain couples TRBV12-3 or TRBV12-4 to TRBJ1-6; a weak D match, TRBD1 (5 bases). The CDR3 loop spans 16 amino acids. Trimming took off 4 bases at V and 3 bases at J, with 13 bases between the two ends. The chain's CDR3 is CASSSDVGRYNSPLHF. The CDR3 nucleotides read TGTGCCAGCAGTTCTGATGTGGGGCGCTATAATTCACCCCTCCACTTT.

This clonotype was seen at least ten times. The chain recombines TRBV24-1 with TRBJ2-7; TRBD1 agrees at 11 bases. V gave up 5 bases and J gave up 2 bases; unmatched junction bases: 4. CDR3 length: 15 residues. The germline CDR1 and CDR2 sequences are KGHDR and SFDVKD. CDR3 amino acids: CATSGWTGGTYEQYF. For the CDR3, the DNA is TGTGCCACCAGTGGCTGGACAGGGGGCACCTACGAGCAGTACTTC.